The entry below describes one T cell receptor beta chain. Profiled with immunoSEQ multiplex PCR; TCRdb holds only in-frame clones, not every one. The data hold 450,000 or so clones, with roughly 90% observed a single time. This sample was included in a study of blood T cell repertoires in COVID-19. The source material was peripheral blood. This TCR came from a young man with COVID-19, enrolled during active disease.

CDR3 nucleotides: TGTGCTAGTTGGTGGACAGAAAACACTGAAGCTTTCTTT. Protein sequence: CASWWTENTEAFF. This chain connects TRBV12-5 to TRBJ1-1, with a tentative D call TRBD1 (6 bases). Per germline, CDR1 LGHNT and CDR2 FRNRAP. Trimming took off 8 bases at V and 2 bases at J, with 12 bases between the two ends. The CDR3 consists of 13 residues. The entire variable domain, with the rest obtained from reference TRBV12-5 and TRBJ1-1, is as follows: DARVTQTPRHKVTEMGQEVTMRCQPILGHNTVFWYRQTMMQGLELLAYFRNRAPLDDSGMPKDRFSAEMPDATLATLKIQPSEPRDSAVYFCASWWTENTEAFFGQGTRLTVV.